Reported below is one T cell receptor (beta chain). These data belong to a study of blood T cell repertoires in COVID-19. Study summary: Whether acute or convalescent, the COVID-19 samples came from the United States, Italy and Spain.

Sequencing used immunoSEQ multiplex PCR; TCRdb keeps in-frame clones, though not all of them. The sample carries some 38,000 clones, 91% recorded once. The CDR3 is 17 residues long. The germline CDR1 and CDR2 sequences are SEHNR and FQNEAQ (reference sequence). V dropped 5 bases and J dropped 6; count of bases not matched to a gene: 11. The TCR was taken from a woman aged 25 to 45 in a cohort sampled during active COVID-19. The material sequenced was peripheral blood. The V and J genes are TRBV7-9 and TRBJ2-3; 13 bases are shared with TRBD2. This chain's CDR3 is CASSPFGTSGTVDTQYF. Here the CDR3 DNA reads TGTGCCAGCAGCCCGTTCGGGACTAGCGGGACGGTCGATACGCAGTATTTT.